Listed below are T cell receptor beta chains from one sample, sequenced in a study of CD8 T cells in ankylosing spondylitis. TCRdb itself ran the 5' RACE reads through MiXCR, one entry per CDR3 protein. The table lists about 540,000 distinct CDR3 sequences, about 12% of them singletons, with around 7% in the top ten. The specimen sequenced was blood, either unsorted or a sorted T cell fraction (not recorded which). The receptors stem from a male donor with ankylosing spondylitis. Both conserved end residues are trimmed from each CDR3. A D gene is named only where the DNA matches it firmly.

D gene,V gene,CDR3 protein
NA,TRBV5-1,ASSLEEGWSEAF
NA,TRBV27,ASSLFGLGGELF
NA,TRBV6-5,ASSYEGRDYGYT
NA,TRBV10-3,AIRGYTGGSGNTEAF
TRBD1,TRBV2,ASRGVRRGLDSEAF
NA,TRBV9,ASSVVDGLTGELF
NA,TRBV3-1,ASKHSASSYNEQF
TRBD2,TRBV20-1,SARTSGRVGGTDTQY
TRBD2,TRBV20-1,SALGTSGLRQY
TRBD2,TRBV25-1,ASSEYGTSGNTYNEQF
TRBD1,TRBV10-3,ATAGGIGQPQH
NA,TRBV27,ASSIMDSSQETQY
NA,TRBV20-1,SARAGVDQPQH
NA,TRBV5-1,ASSLIGGFSTEAF
NA,TRBV2,ASSGTRPPEGTEAF
NA,TRBV3-1,ASSQLQPTGELF
NA,TRBV10-2,ASSVYTEAF
TRBD1,TRBV12-3/TRBV12-4,ASSSHRGTEAF
NA,TRBV6-2/TRBV6-3,ASSRGKDTRDQPQH
TRBD1,TRBV5-1,ASRDRTGGTDTQY
TRBD1,TRBV24-1,ATSRTGDSTDTQY
NA,TRBV20-1,SAPEGANEKLF
NA,TRBV5-6,ASSLAQAGNEKLF